A single sample is the source of the 4 T cell receptor beta chains below, sequenced in a study of T cells in localized non-small cell lung cancer. Libraries were prepared by immunoSEQ multiplex PCR; TCRdb keeps only in-frame clonotypes and omits some of them. Of about 91,000 clones detected, 80% to 90% appear once; the ten largest clones hold approximately 15%. The sequencing here drew on peripheral blood, taken before any cancer treatment. The receptors shown here come from a man aged 35 to 70 with stage I squamous cell lung carcinoma.

The rearrangement joins TRBV5-1 to TRBJ2-3; 10 bases are a match to TRBD1. Per the germline V gene, CDR1 is SGHRS and CDR2 is YFSETQ. Losses at the gene ends were 4 bases for V and 0 bases for J; bases not matched to a gene: 5. CDR3 length equals 16 residues. In DNA, the CDR3 is TGCGCCAGCAGCCGTGCGGGACAGGGGAGCACAGATACGCAGTATTTT. Its protein is CASSRAGQGSTDTQYF.

V usage is TRBV5-1 and J usage is TRBJ2-3; perhaps D is TRBD1 or TRBD2 (6 bases each). Trimming stripped 6 bases from V and 5 bases from J, with 16 bases between. The CDR3 has 14 residues. CDR1 and CDR2 from the germline V gene are SGHRS and YFSETQ. This CDR3 is CASNEGGQGDTQYF. In DNA form, the CDR3 reads TGCGCCAGCAACGAAGGGGGGCAGGGAGATACGCAGTATTTT.

The V gene is TRBV6-6, the J gene TRBJ2-7; D unclear. The germline V and J ends were trimmed by 7 bases and 1 base, with 11 bases remaining between them. The CDR3 runs 13 residues. Germline values: CDR1 MNHNY, CDR2 SVGAGI (reference sequence). The CDR3 DNA reads as TGTGCCAGCATGAAGGGCCGATCCTACGAGCAGTACTTC. Protein product: CASMKGRSYEQYF.

This rearrangement joins TRBV5-1 to TRBJ2-7; D possibly corresponds to TRBD1 (6 bases). V gave up 0 bases and J gave up 1 base, with 14 bases separating them. Germline CDR1 and CDR2: SGHRS and YFSETQ. This CDR3 contains 16 residues. The CDR3 here is CASSLAGQGLSYEQYF. The DNA for the CDR3 is TGCGCCAGCAGCTTGGCCGGCCAGGGGCTATCCTACGAGCAGTACTTC.